The clone carrying this T cell receptor (beta chain) was recorded only once. Its specificity is unknown. Germline V gene data show CDR1 as KGHSH and CDR2 as LQKENI. Trimming stripped 4 bases from V and 8 bases from J, with 9 bases between. This CDR3 is built from 13 residues. Method: immunoSEQ multiplex PCR; TCRdb's copy keeps in-frame clones and lacks some. The sample consists of about 120,000 clones, 85% of them appearing once. This sample is part of a study of cytomegalovirus exposure and HLA in healthy donors. Study in general: The 666 first-cohort repertoires shared a platform with the roughly 120 validation repertoires, as reported in a later analysis. Overall study results and limits: The study listed roughly 150 cytomegalovirus-associated TCR beta chains. A subsequent analysis found that TCR clusters from the first cohort also tended to co-occur in the 130 or so validation repertoires, with 94% of cluster scores above 0. Across donors, most TCRs were seen rarely, yet some public ones were widespread.

Sequencing was carried out using PBMCs. The receptor was derived from a woman aged 25-40 years in good health and CMV-seronegative. This chain joins TRBV18 and TRBJ1-6; D gene unclear. The CDR3 loop reads CASSREEYSPLHF. CDR3 nucleotides: TGTGCCAGCTCACGCGAAGAGTATTCACCCCTCCACTTT.